The clone carrying this T cell receptor beta chain was counted a few times. Its specificity is not known. Only healthy Caucasians were enrolled as donors. The data stem from a study of identical twins. Study results and caveats: Clonotypes of the beta chain that were abundant in cord blood carried fewer insertions (memory repertoires showed none).

V lost 5 bases and J lost 5; bases outside the gene matches: 6. The germline V gene has CDR1 SGHTA and CDR2 FQGNSA. The CDR3 consists of 14 residues. TCRdb reprocessed the 5' RACE reads via MiXCR and lists one record per CDR3 protein. The sample holds some 230,000 distinct CDR3 sequences, 5.5% to 7.5% seen once. These data are also associated with another study on T cells expressing NK-cell markers. This second study says: There were seven HCMV-seropositive donors and one seronegative donor among the eight sequenced.

V is TRBV7-2 and J is TRBJ2-7; 10 bases align to TRBD1. This clonotype originated in a woman between 18 and 29 years old in good health. Sequencing used CD8+ T cells sorted from blood. The chain's CDR3 is CASSTGTGVDEQYF. The DNA for the CDR3 is TGTGCCAGCAGCACTGGGACAGGGGTGGACGAGCAGTACTTC. The full variable domain, in which reference TRBV7-2 and TRBJ2-7 provide the parts outside the CDR3, is GAGVSQSPSNKVTEKGKDVELRCDPISGHTALYWYRQSLGQGLEFLIYFQGNSAPDKSGLPSDRFSAERTGGSVSTLTIQRTQQEDSAVYLCASSTGTGVDEQYFGPGTRLTVT.